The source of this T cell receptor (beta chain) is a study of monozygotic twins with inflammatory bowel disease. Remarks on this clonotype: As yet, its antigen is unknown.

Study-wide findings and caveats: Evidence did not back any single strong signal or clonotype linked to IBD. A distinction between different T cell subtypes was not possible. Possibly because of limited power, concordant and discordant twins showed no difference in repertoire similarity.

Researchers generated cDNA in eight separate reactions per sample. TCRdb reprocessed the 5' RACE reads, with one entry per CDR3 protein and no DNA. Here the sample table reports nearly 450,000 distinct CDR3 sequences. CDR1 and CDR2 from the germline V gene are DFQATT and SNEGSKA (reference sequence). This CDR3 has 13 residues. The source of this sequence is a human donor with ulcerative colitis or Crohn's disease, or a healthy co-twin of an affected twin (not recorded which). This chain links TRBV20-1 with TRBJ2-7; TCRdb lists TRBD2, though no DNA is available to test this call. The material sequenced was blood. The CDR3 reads CSALGRGLYEQYF.